What follows are 19 T cell receptor beta chains derived from one specimen sequenced in a study of identical twins. TCRdb analysed the 5' RACE reads with MiXCR anew, one entry per CDR3 protein. The table records 1.5 million to 2 million distinct CDR3 sequences, less than 40% of them present only once. The specimen was cord blood. These receptor sequences come from a newborn girl in good health.

This clonotype has more than one count but fewer than ten. V and J are TRBV10-2 and TRBJ2-1; 7 bases are shared with TRBD2. This CDR3 region has 14 residues. Looked up from germline, CDR1 is WSHSY and CDR2 is SAAADI. With V trimmed by 5 bases and J by 9 bases, 10 bases remained unmatched. The CDR3 bases are TGCGCCAGCAGTCCCACCACTAGCGCGGTTGAGCAGTTCTTC. Translation gives CASSPTTSAVEQFF.

The chain combines TRBV6-1 with TRBJ1-5; possible D gene TRBD1, 5 bases. The V gene's germline CDR1 is MNHNS and CDR2 SASEGT. V lost 8 bases to trimming and J lost 0 bases, with 17 bases between them. The CDR3 is 16 amino acids. The chain's CDR3 is CASRGGYYYSNQPQHF. CDR3 DNA sequence: TGTGCCAGCCGGGGCGGTTACTATTATAGCAATCAGCCCCAGCATTTT.

In its sample, this clonotype was seen a few times. The gene calls are TRBV7-2 and TRBJ2-1; perhaps TRBD2 as D (5 bases). Germline V gene data show CDR1 as SGHTA and CDR2 as FQGNSA. This CDR3 has 16 amino acids. The V gene lost 2 bases and the J gene lost 0 bases, with 11 bases spanning the gap. The CDR3 spells CASSLTPGISYNEQFF. The CDR3 nucleotides are TGTGCCAGCAGCTTAACTCCGGGAATCTCCTACAATGAGCAGTTCTTC.

Remarks on this clonotype: This may arise from a read error, as a much more abundant clone is one base away. This rearrangement joins TRBV7-6 to TRBJ2-3; the match to TRBD2 covers 9 bases. CDR1 and CDR2 (germline): SGHVS, FNYEAQ. V shed 3 bases, J shed 0 bases, and the junction held 4 bases outside the gene matches. The CDR3 has 16 residues. CDR3 loop: CASSFASGDSTDTQYF. The CDR3 nucleotides read TGTGCCAGCAGCTTTGCTAGCGGGGATAGCACAGATACGCAGTATTTT.

This clonotype showed up just a few times. The chain uses TRBV3-1 and TRBJ2-5; 9 positions agree with TRBD2. The CDR3 has 15 amino acids. The germline V gene has CDR1 LGHDT and CDR2 YNNKEL (reference sequence). V was pared by 6 bases and J by 11 bases, with 16 bases of the junction left unmatched. The CDR3 spells CASRPSGRRYNEQYF. The CDR3, as DNA: TGTGCCAGCAGACCCAGCGGGAGGCGATACAATGAGCAGTACTTC.

Details on this clonotype: Here the CDR3 omits its conserved ending phenylalanine or tryptophan, so a read error is the likely source. V and J are TRBV6-6 and TRBJ1-2, with D hard to call. The CDR3 runs to 15 residues. The germline V and J ends were trimmed by 5 bases and 1 base, with 14 bases remaining between them. Per the germline V gene, CDR1 is MNHNY and CDR2 is SVGAGI (reference sequence). CDR3 sequence (DNA): TGTGCCAGCAGTCCCCTGGACGGCCGTAACTATGGCTACACCATC. Residues: CASSPLDGRNYGYTI.

A single count supports this clonotype. The gene calls are TRBV6-6 and TRBJ2-7; TRBD1 aligns across 7 bases. CDR1 MNHNY and CDR2 SVGAGI come from the germline V gene (reference sequence). Trimming took 2 bases from V and 12 from J; bases not matched to a gene: 19. This CDR3 comprises 16 residues. CDR3 residues: CASSYGWGQRQETPYF. CDR3 DNA sequence: TGTGCCAGCAGTTACGGGTGGGGACAGAGACAAGAGACCCCGTACTTC.

V gene TRBV28 combines with J gene TRBJ2-3; weak D call: TRBD1 (6 bases). The germline V gene encodes CDR1 MDHEN and CDR2 SYDVKM. Between the trimmed V and J ends, which lost 3 bases and 4 bases, there was a span of 14 bases. The CDR3 runs to 15 residues. CDR3 amino acids: CASSFPGASADTQYF. Here the CDR3 DNA reads TGTGCCAGCAGTTTCCCAGGGGCGTCCGCAGATACGCAGTATTTT. The whole variable domain, remainder taken from reference TRBV28 and TRBJ2-3, is DVKVTQSSRYLVKRTGEKVFLECVQDMDHENMFWYRQDPGLGLRLIYFSYDVKMKEKGDIPEGYSVSREKKERFSLILESASTNQTSMYLCASSFPGASADTQYFGPGTRLTVL.

This clonotype was picked up a small number of times. The rearrangement uses TRBV2 and TRBJ2-3; weak D call: TRBD2 (6 bases). Trimming shortened V by 3 bases and J by 4 bases, and 11 bases separated the two germline ends. CDR3 length: 14 residues. Germline V lookup: CDR1 SNHLY, CDR2 FYNNEI. Here the CDR3 DNA reads TGTGCCAGCAGTGACCGGGGGTTTCCAGATACGCAGTATTTT. This translates into CASSDRGFPDTQYF.

This chain connects TRBV2 to TRBJ2-5; maybe TRBD2 (5 bases). CDR1 is SNHLY, CDR2 FYNNEI, per germline. The CDR3 consists of 10 residues. Trimming took off 2 bases at V and 11 bases at J, with 6 bases between the two ends. The CDR3 DNA sequence: TGTGCCAGCAGTGAACCGGGGCAGTACTTC. It is translated as CASSEPGQYF.

This clonotype was picked up many times. The chain joins TRBV4-2 to TRBJ2-1; D not resolved. The germline gives CDR1 LGHNA, CDR2 YNFKEQ. There are 17 residues in the CDR3. V was clipped by 0 bases and J by 4 bases, with 16 bases between them. CDR3 DNA: TGTGCCAGCAGCCAAGATTTGGTTTTGCGGTCATACAATGAGCAGTTCTTC. This codes for CASSQDLVLRSYNEQFF.

In this sample, this clonotype turned up a few times. This chain connects TRBV28 to TRBJ2-7; D is uncertain. Germline V gives CDR1 MDHEN, CDR2 SYDVKM. The CDR3 has 16 amino acids. V dropped 0 bases and J dropped 1 base, with 13 bases sitting between them. CDR3: CASSLWLGRNSYEQYF. The CDR3 DNA sequence: TGTGCCAGCAGTTTATGGTTAGGCCGCAATTCCTACGAGCAGTACTTC.

The chain combines TRBV29-1 with TRBJ2-7, with a weak D call TRBD2 (6 bases). With 7 bases removed from V and 3 bases from J, the gap between germline ends came to 16 bases. This CDR3 region has 13 residues. CDR1 and CDR2 (germline): SQVTM, ANQGSEA. CDR3 nucleotide sequence: TGCAGCGCCTGGGACTCCCGCGGCTACGAGCAGTACTTC. Residues: CSAWDSRGYEQYF.

The chain couples TRBV4-2 to TRBJ2-3; TRBD2 might be the D (6 bases). V lost 0 bases to trimming and J lost 0 bases, with 19 bases between them. The CDR3 extends over 19 amino acids. The V gene's germline CDR1 is LGHNA and CDR2 YNFKEQ. The CDR3 is CASSQERTLAGRSTDTQYF. The DNA for the CDR3 is TGTGCCAGCAGCCAAGAGAGGACCTTGGCGGGGCGTAGCACAGATACGCAGTATTTT.

This clonotype occurred many times. The chain is built from TRBV3-1 and TRBJ2-1, with 11 bases lining up with TRBD2. The trim removed 1 base at V and 6 bases at J, leaving 2 bases unmatched. The CDR3 spans 15 residues. Germline CDR1 and CDR2: LGHDT and YNNKEL (reference sequence). The CDR3: CASSQVAGGLNEQFF. The CDR3 nucleotides read TGTGCCAGCAGCCAAGTAGCGGGAGGGCTCAATGAGCAGTTCTTC.

Here the CDR3 DNA reads TGCAGTGCTAGTTCTGGCAGGGGGATCTATGGCTACACCTTC. It is translated as CSASSGRGIYGYTF. The chain has TRBV20-1 and TRBJ1-2; 7 nucleotides agree with TRBD1. Trimming took 3 bases from V and 4 from J; bases not matched to a gene: 8. Per the germline V gene, CDR1 is DFQATT and CDR2 is SNEGSKA (reference sequence). The CDR3 consists of 14 residues.

This chain connects TRBV20-1 to TRBJ2-1; a possible D gene is TRBD1 (5 bases). The CDR3 has 15 residues. V dropped 3 bases and J dropped 0 bases, with 12 bases sitting between them. Germline values: CDR1 DFQATT, CDR2 SNEGSKA (reference sequence). The CDR3 nucleotides read TGCAGTGCTAGGGCAGGGCAGAGCTCCTACAATGAGCAGTTCTTC. Translation: CSARAGQSSYNEQFF.

This chain connects TRBV6-1 to TRBJ2-7; D assignment may be TRBD1 or TRBD2 (5 bases each). Trimming left V 1 base short and J 7 bases short, with 14 bases between. CDR1 is MNHNS and CDR2 is SASEGT in the germline V gene. The CDR3 is made up of 14 amino acids. The DNA of the CDR3 is TGTGCCAGCAGTGAAGGCAAGGGGCGCGGGGAGCAGTACTTC. It codes for CASSEGKGRGEQYF.

This clonotype turned up a few times. This chain connects TRBV18 to TRBJ2-4; no reliable D call. Germline V gene sequence: CDR1 KGHSH, CDR2 LQKENI. Trimming pared 2 bases from V and 6 bases from J, leaving 11 bases between. There are 14 residues in the CDR3. CDR3 sequence reads: CASSPSGFGNIQYF. The CDR3 region has the DNA TGTGCCAGCTCACCATCCGGGTTCGGAAACATTCAGTACTTC.